Below, 17 T cell receptor beta chains from the same sample are listed, as sequenced in a study of T cell repertoires in cytomegalovirus infection. TCRdb re-called the reads through MiXCR, storing one row per CDR3 protein. In the table there are 130,000 or so distinct CDR3 sequences, about 6.5% of which are singletons. Sequenced material: PBMCs. The receptors originated from a human donor in good health (CMV status not recorded). Some clones in this sample may be carry-over from other donors' samples.

There are a few counts of this clonotype. This chain uses TRBV30 with TRBJ1-2, with D unclear. This CDR3 region has 12 residues. CDR1 and CDR2 (germline): GTSNPN, SVGIG (reference sequence). Trimming stripped 2 bases from V and 7 bases from J, with 11 bases between. CDR3 DNA: TGTGCCTGGAGTAGACAATCGGGTGGCTACACCTTC. Residues: CAWSRQSGGYTF. The full variable domain, in which reference TRBV30 and TRBJ1-2 provide the parts outside the CDR3, is SQTIHQWPATLVQPVGSPLSLECTVEGTSNPNLYWYRQAAGRGLQLLFYSVGIGQISSEVPQNLSASRPQDRQFILSSKKLLLSDSGFYLCAWSRQSGGYTFGSGTRLTVV.

This clonotype was found a few times. The J gene is TRBJ2-3, the V gene TRBV19; 7 nucleotides agree with TRBD2. The junction had 6 bases not matched to a gene; V was cut back by 1 base and J by 2 bases. This CDR3 region has 16 residues. Germline V lookup: CDR1 LNHDA, CDR2 SQIVND (reference sequence). The DNA for the CDR3 is TGTGCCAGTAGTATAGTTACAGCGGGGTTCACAGATACGCAGTATTTT. This gives the protein CASSIVTAGFTDTQYF.

The gene calls are TRBV28 and TRBJ1-1; a weak D match, TRBD1 (6 bases). The germline gives CDR1 MDHEN, CDR2 SYDVKM. The CDR3 length is 16 residues. V shed 6 bases and J shed 4 bases, with 21 bases lying between them. The DNA of the CDR3 is TGTGCCAGCAGCCAGACCCAGGGGTGGGGGAGCACTGAAGCTTTCTTT. It is translated as CASSQTQGWGSTEAFF.

This clonotype was seen many times. CDR3 DNA: TGTGCCAGCAGCTTACGACAGGGGGATGAAGCTTTCTTT. Translating gives CASSLRQGDEAFF. The J gene is TRBJ1-1, the V gene TRBV7-2; 9 bases match TRBD1. This CDR3 has 13 amino acids. The germline V gene has CDR1 SGHTA and CDR2 FQGNSA. V was pared by 2 bases and J by 7 bases, with 2 bases of the junction left unmatched.

This clonotype was detected ten times or more. The chain uses TRBV7-9 and TRBJ2-7; D ambiguous. The V and J ends lost 2 bases and 2 bases respectively, with 10 bases between them. This CDR3 spans 14 amino acids. CDR1 and CDR2 (germline): SEHNR, FQNEAQ (reference sequence). The CDR3 spells CASSLSAFPYEQYF. CDR3 DNA: TGTGCCAGCAGCTTATCCGCTTTCCCCTACGAGCAGTACTTC.

The chain is built from TRBV29-1 and TRBJ2-5; D assignment may be TRBD1 or TRBD2 (6 bases each). Per the germline V gene, CDR1 is SQVTM and CDR2 is ANQGSEA. The germline V and J ends were trimmed by 6 bases and 0 bases, with 14 bases remaining between them. The CDR3 consists of 14 residues. The CDR3 region is CSVPLGGYQETQYF. CDR3 DNA: TGCAGCGTCCCCCTGGGGGGCTACCAAGAGACCCAGTACTTC.

This clonotype was seen many times. The gene calls are TRBV4-2 and TRBJ2-6, with 8 bases identical to TRBD1. The CDR3 is 20 residues long. Trimming cost V 0 bases and J 1 base; bases outside gene matches: 11. CDR1 and CDR2 (germline): LGHNA, YNFKEQ. CDR3 region: CASSQDILGTGGSGANVLTF. The CDR3 nucleotides are TGTGCCAGCAGCCAAGATATACTTGGGACAGGAGGTTCTGGGGCCAACGTCCTGACTTTC.

CDR3 coding DNA: TGTGCCAGCATTCCGGGGAGGGGGATTGCTGATACGCAGTATTTT. It translates to CASIPGRGIADTQYF. The chain joins TRBV7-2 to TRBJ2-3, with D possibly TRBD2 on 7 matching bases. Trimming removed 7 bases from V and 6 bases from J, with 20 bases in between. The CDR3 has 15 residues. Germline V CDR1 and CDR2: SGHTA, FQGNSA.

The chain uses TRBV12-3 or TRBV12-4 and TRBJ2-7; the D is unclear. Trimming removed 3 bases at V and 3 bases at J, with 3 bases between. This CDR3 comprises 11 residues. This chain's CDR3 is CASSFNYEQYF. Written as DNA, the CDR3 is TGTGCCAGCAGTTTCAACTACGAGCAGTACTTC.

This clonotype was detected only a few times. The chain joins TRBV12-3 or TRBV12-4 to TRBJ2-1; 11 bases match TRBD2. This CDR3 is built from 20 residues. V shed 6 bases, J shed 0 bases, and the junction held 16 bases outside the gene matches. The CDR3 sequence is CASRKNTGTSGTSSYNEQFF. CDR3 bases: TGTGCCAGCAGAAAAAATACCGGGACTAGCGGAACGAGCTCCTACAATGAGCAGTTCTTC.

At least ten counts were recorded for this clonotype. The chain recombines TRBV6-6 with TRBJ2-3; perhaps TRBD1 as D (5 bases). Germline V gene data show CDR1 as MNHNY and CDR2 as SVGAGI (reference sequence). The CDR3 is 16 residues long. Trimming stripped 2 bases from V and 1 base from J, with 13 bases between. The CDR3: CASSYGFQGGTDTQYF. The CDR3 nucleotides read TGTGCCAGCAGTTACGGGTTCCAAGGGGGCACAGATACGCAGTATTTT.

This chain connects TRBV20-1 to TRBJ1-5, with 7 bases identical to TRBD1. Germline trimming cut 1 base from V and 0 bases from J; bases unmatched to any gene: 6. This CDR3 has 16 amino acids. Germline CDR1 and CDR2: DFQATT and SNEGSKA (reference sequence). The DNA for the CDR3 is TGCAGTGCTAGAGGATCAGGGGGGGCTAGCAATCAGCCCCAGCATTTT. This sequence encodes CSARGSGGASNQPQHF.

This clonotype was counted ten times or more. The V call is TRBV9, the J call TRBJ2-3; D possibly matches TRBD1 or TRBD2 (5 bases each). V lost 2 bases, J lost 3 bases, and 13 bases lay in between. The CDR3 consists of 15 residues. Germline V gene sequence: CDR1 SGDLS, CDR2 YYNGEE. CDR3 sequence (DNA): TGTGCCAGCAGCGTGGCGGCAGGGACGACAGATACGCAGTATTTT. Its translation: CASSVAAGTTDTQYF.

This chain uses TRBV4-1 with TRBJ1-1; TRBD1 agrees at 8 bases. This CDR3 contains 16 residues. The V gene end was trimmed by 4 bases and the J gene end by 0 bases; junction bases not matched to a gene: 7. Germline CDR1 and CDR2: MGHRA and YSYEKL. CDR3 bases: TGCGCCAGCAGCCCTCACAGGGGACAGGTGAACACTGAAGCTTTCTTT. It specifies CASSPHRGQVNTEAFF.

This clonotype was counted a few times. V is TRBV4-3 and J is TRBJ2-3; D may be TRBD2 (6 bases). Germline loops: CDR1 LGHNA, CDR2 YSLEER. V was trimmed by 0 bases and J by 1 base, leaving 11 bases between them. The CDR3 runs to 16 residues. The CDR3 here is CASSQEVTGGTDTQYF. CDR3 in DNA: TGCGCCAGCAGCCAAGAGGTCACGGGGGGCACAGATACGCAGTATTTT.

The chain uses TRBV23-1 and TRBJ2-3, with unresolved D. TRBV23-1 is designated an ORF whose function remains uncertain. The CDR3 extends over 19 amino acids. V was pared by 2 bases and J by 1 base, with 22 bases between. The chain's CDR3 is CASSQTFWRVLLCTDTQYF. CDR3 DNA sequence: TGCGCCAGCAGTCAAACCTTCTGGCGAGTCCTCCTTTGCACAGATACGCAGTATTTT.

This clonotype was counted at least ten times. The chain employs TRBV20-1 and TRBJ1-2; maybe TRBD1 (6 bases). V lost 0 bases and J 4 bases, leaving 18 bases between the germline ends. The CDR3 has 16 residues. Germline CDR1 and CDR2: DFQATT and SNEGSKA (reference sequence). CDR3 residues: CSARDHNRGMAYGYTF. DNA for the CDR3: TGCAGTGCTAGAGATCATAATAGGGGGATGGCCTATGGCTACACCTTC.